The 20 T cell receptor beta chains in this list originate from one sample, sequenced in a study of response to subunit inactivated influenza vaccine. A single record per CDR3 protein comes from TCRdb applying MiXCR to the RT-PCR reads. The table has 540,000 or so distinct CDR3 sequences, 13% seen once. This sample comprised PBMCs from blood, obtained 40 to 50 days after vaccination. The receptors originated from a man in his forties or fifties who received an inactivated influenza vaccine.

The chain links TRBV7-9 to TRBJ1-1; TRBD1 aligns across 7 bases. The germline V gene encodes CDR1 SEHNR and CDR2 FQNEAQ (reference sequence). CDR3 size: 15 residues. The V gene end was trimmed by 5 bases and the J gene end by 2 bases; junction bases not matched to a gene: 8. CDR3 sequence: CASSPRTGRNTEAFF. CDR3 nucleotide sequence: TGTGCCAGCAGCCCAAGGACAGGTAGAAACACTGAAGCTTTCTTT.

At least ten counts were recorded for this clonotype. The chain has TRBV12-3 or TRBV12-4 and TRBJ1-5; TRBD1 aligns across 9 bases. CDR3 size: 14 residues. V dropped 5 bases and J dropped 6; count of bases not matched to a gene: 5. CDR3 nucleotides: TGTGCCAGCAGTAAGACAGGGGGGGCTCAGCCCCAGCATTTT. Protein: CASSKTGGAQPQHF.

This clonotype was recorded many times. The rearrangement uses TRBV20-1 and TRBJ2-3; 13 bases are a match to TRBD2. The trim removed 3 bases at V and 10 bases at J, leaving 7 bases unmatched. The CDR3 is made up of 14 amino acids. Looked up from germline, CDR1 is DFQATT and CDR2 is SNEGSKA (reference sequence). CDR3 amino acids: CSARPGTSGTPQYF. The CDR3, as DNA: TGCAGTGCTAGGCCCGGGACTAGCGGGACCCCGCAGTATTTT.

V and J are TRBV24-1 and TRBJ2-1; the match to TRBD1 covers 11 bases. J gave up 3 bases and V 9 bases, and 9 bases lay outside the gene matches. The CDR3 has 16 residues. The germline CDR1 and CDR2 sequences are KGHDR and SFDVKD. The CDR3 DNA reads as TGTGCCACCCCCCCTGACGGGACAGGGGGCTACAATGAGCAGTTCTTC. It specifies CATPPDGTGGYNEQFF.

There are a few counts of this clonotype. J is TRBJ2-2 and V is TRBV20-1; D gene uncertain. The CDR3 spans 13 residues. CDR1 and CDR2 from the germline V gene are DFQATT and SNEGSKA (reference sequence). With 5 bases removed from V and 0 bases from J, the gap between germline ends came to 7 bases. The CDR3 coding sequence is TGCAGTGCTTACGCTTCGAACACCGGGGAGCTGTTTTTT. It is translated as CSAYASNTGELFF.

This clonotype was observed a few times. The chain has TRBV7-9 and TRBJ2-7, with 9 bases lining up with TRBD2. The CDR3 has 15 amino acids. After removal of 5 bases from V and 0 bases from J, the junction contained 5 bases not matched to a gene. Germline CDR1 and CDR2: SEHNR and FQNEAQ (reference sequence). The chain's CDR3 is CASSATSGYSYEQYF. CDR3 DNA sequence: TGTGCCAGCAGCGCAACTAGCGGGTACTCCTACGAGCAGTACTTC.

This clonotype has a handful of counts. The rearrangement joins TRBV4-3 to TRBJ2-1, with TRBD2 as a possible D gene (6 bases). This CDR3 is built from 15 residues. The V end lost 4 bases, the J end lost 8 bases, and 18 bases lay between the germline ends. Germline CDR1 and CDR2: LGHNA and YSLEER. CDR3 DNA sequence: TGCGCCAGCAGCCCCCGGGACTTCAGGGAGGATGAGCAGTTCTTC. This codes for CASSPRDFREDEQFF.

This clonotype was counted a few times. This rearrangement joins TRBV9 to TRBJ2-3, with 9 bases identical to TRBD2. V lost 2 bases and J lost 1; bases outside the gene matches: 2. The germline CDR1 and CDR2 sequences are SGDLS and YYNGEE. This CDR3 contains 15 residues. DNA for the CDR3: TGTGCCAGCAGCGTCTTAGCGGGGGGCACAGATACGCAGTATTTT. Translated, it gives CASSVLAGGTDTQYF.

J is TRBJ2-6 and V is TRBV18; D could derive from TRBD1 or TRBD2 (6 bases each). Looked up from germline, CDR1 is KGHSH and CDR2 is LQKENI. This CDR3 contains 18 residues. V lost 3 bases to trimming and J lost 2 bases, with 17 bases between them. Here the CDR3 DNA reads TGTGCCAGCTCACCCCCTTCCGGGGGCGCGGCTGGGGCCAACGTCCTGACTTTC. Translated: CASSPPSGGAAGANVLTF.

This clonotype was counted only a few times. The genes are TRBV9 and TRBJ2-5; 11 nucleotides align to TRBD1. Germline CDR1 reads SGDLS; CDR2 reads YYNGEE. The trim removed 2 bases at V and 5 bases at J, leaving 11 bases unmatched. The CDR3 loop spans 17 amino acids. The CDR3 DNA is TGTGCCAGCAGCGTCTCAGGAGGGACAGGGGGTATGGAGACCCAGTACTTC. Its translation is CASSVSGGTGGMETQYF.

This clonotype was seen a few times. The chain links TRBV7-6 to TRBJ2-7; TRBD2 is a possible D gene (5 bases). The germline V and J ends were trimmed by 0 bases and 3 bases, with 21 bases remaining between them. In germline, CDR1 is SGHVS, CDR2 FNYEAQ. The CDR3 consists of 18 residues. This CDR3 is CASSLALSSTRENYEQYF. For the CDR3, the DNA is TGTGCCAGCAGCTTAGCGCTTAGTTCGACCCGGGAAAACTACGAGCAGTACTTC.

The V and J genes are TRBV11-2 and TRBJ1-5; D may be TRBD1 (5 bases). From germline, CDR1 is SGHAT and CDR2 FQNNGV. Trimming took off 6 bases at V and 0 bases at J, with 12 bases between the two ends. The CDR3 consists of 15 residues. The chain's CDR3 is CASRNGTYSNQPQHF. CDR3 nucleotide sequence: TGTGCCAGCAGGAACGGGACGTATAGCAATCAGCCCCAGCATTTT.

This clonotype was recorded a few times. This sequence joins TRBV10-3 and TRBJ1-1; D not certain. Germline CDR1 is ENHRY and CDR2 is SYGVKD. The CDR3 sequence is 14 residues long. V was shortened by 3 bases and J by 1 base, with 9 bases between the two germline ends. The CDR3 DNA reads TGTGCCATCAGTGATTGGGAACGGAACACTGAAGCTTTCTTT. Translating it yields CAISDWERNTEAFF.

In this sample, this clonotype turned up many times. In DNA form, the CDR3 reads TGTGCCAGCAGTTTATCTTCGAGCTCCTACAATGAGCAGTTCTTC. Translating gives CASSLSSSSYNEQFF. The rearrangement uses TRBV28 and TRBJ2-1; D not resolved. V lost 1 base to trimming and J lost 0 bases, with 7 bases between them. Per the germline V gene, CDR1 is MDHEN and CDR2 is SYDVKM. The CDR3 has 15 residues.

The V and J genes are TRBV5-1 and TRBJ2-7; possible D gene TRBD1, 5 bases. CDR1 and CDR2 (germline): SGHRS, YFSETQ. This CDR3 spans 16 amino acids. Trimming removed 0 bases from V and 1 base from J, with 14 bases in between. The CDR3 sequence: CASSLAGQAGSYEQYF. The CDR3 DNA is TGCGCCAGCAGCTTGGCGGGCCAGGCAGGGTCCTACGAGCAGTACTTC.

This clonotype was detected a few times. This chain connects TRBV20-1 to TRBJ2-7, with D possibly being TRBD1 (5 bases). This CDR3 contains 11 residues. CDR1 and CDR2 (germline): DFQATT, SNEGSKA (reference sequence). The V gene lost 2 bases and the J gene lost 5 bases, with 7 bases spanning the gap. CDR3 nucleotide sequence: TGCAGTGCTAGACAGGGAAACGAGCAGTACTTC. It yields the protein CSARQGNEQYF.

This clonotype has a handful of counts. The chain has TRBV10-3 and TRBJ2-1; TRBD2 agrees at 10 bases. CDR1 and CDR2 from the germline V gene are ENHRY and SYGVKD. The CDR3 spans 16 residues. V gave up 6 bases and J gave up 3 bases; unmatched junction bases: 8. As DNA, the CDR3 is TGTGCCATCAGGAAACATTCTAGCGGGAGCTACAATGAGCAGTTCTTC. This encodes CAIRKHSSGSYNEQFF.

This clonotype has a handful of counts. The chain links TRBV28 to TRBJ1-2, with D tentatively TRBD1 (6 bases). V lost 4 bases and J 2 bases, leaving 11 bases between the germline ends. CDR1 MDHEN and CDR2 SYDVKM come from the germline V gene. CDR3 length: 14 amino acids. As DNA, the CDR3 is TGTGCCAGCAGTTCTCGACAGGCAAACTATGGCTACACCTTC. Translation: CASSSRQANYGYTF.

V usage is TRBV24-1 and J usage is TRBJ2-2; D is uncertain. This CDR3 comprises 15 residues. CDR1 is KGHDR, CDR2 SFDVKD, per germline. V was trimmed by 2 bases and J by 6 bases, leaving 12 bases between them. CDR3 nucleotides: TGTGCCACCAGTGATTCATCGTCGGTGGCCGGGGAGCTGTTTTTT. Translated, it gives CATSDSSSVAGELFF.

This clonotype has more than one count but fewer than ten. The chain couples TRBV5-4 to TRBJ1-6; perhaps TRBD1 as D (5 bases). Germline V lookup: CDR1 SGHNT, CDR2 YYREEE (reference sequence). The CDR3 sequence is 15 residues long. Trimming took 3 bases from V and 5 from J, leaving 12 bases between them. CDR3 coding DNA: TGTGCCAGCAGCTACATCGGGGGGGATAATTCACCCCTCCACTTT. Encoded protein: CASSYIGGDNSPLHF.